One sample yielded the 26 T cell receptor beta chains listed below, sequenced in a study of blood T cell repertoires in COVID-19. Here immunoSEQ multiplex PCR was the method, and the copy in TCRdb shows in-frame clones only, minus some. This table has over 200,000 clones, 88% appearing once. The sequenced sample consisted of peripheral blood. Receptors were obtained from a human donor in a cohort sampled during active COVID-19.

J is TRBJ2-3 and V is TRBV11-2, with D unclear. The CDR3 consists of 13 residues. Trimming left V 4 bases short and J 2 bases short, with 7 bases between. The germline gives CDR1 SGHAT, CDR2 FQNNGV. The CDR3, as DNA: TGTGCCAGCAGCTCCGGGTACACAGATACGCAGTATTTT. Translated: CASSSGYTDTQYF.

This CDR3 reads CASSFSRTGARYGYTF. CDR3 nucleotide sequence: TGCGCCAGCAGCTTTAGCAGGACAGGGGCTCGCTATGGCTACACCTTC. The chain recombines TRBV5-1 with TRBJ1-2; 9 bases line up with TRBD1. Germline V gene data show CDR1 as SGHRS and CDR2 as YFSETQ. There are 16 residues in the CDR3. With V trimmed by 2 bases and J by 4 bases, 9 bases remained unmatched.

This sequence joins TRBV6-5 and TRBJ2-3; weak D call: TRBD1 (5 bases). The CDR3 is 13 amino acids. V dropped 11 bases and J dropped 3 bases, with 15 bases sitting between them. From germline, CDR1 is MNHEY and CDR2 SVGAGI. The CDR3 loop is CASSGSVTDTQYF. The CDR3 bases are TGTGCCTCCTCAGGGTCAGTTACAGATACGCAGTATTTT.

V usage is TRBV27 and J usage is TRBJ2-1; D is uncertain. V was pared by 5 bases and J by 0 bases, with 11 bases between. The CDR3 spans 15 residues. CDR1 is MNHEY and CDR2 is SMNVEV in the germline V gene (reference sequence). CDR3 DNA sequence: TGTGCCAGCAGTCCCCCCGATAGCTCCTACAATGAGCAGTTCTTC. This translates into CASSPPDSSYNEQFF.

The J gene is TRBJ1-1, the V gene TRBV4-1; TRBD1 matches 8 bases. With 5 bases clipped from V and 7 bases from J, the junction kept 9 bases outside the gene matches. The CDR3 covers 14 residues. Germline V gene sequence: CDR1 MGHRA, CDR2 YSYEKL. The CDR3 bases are TGCGCCAGCAGCAGCCGGACAGGGACGAATGAAGCTTTCTTT. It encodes CASSSRTGTNEAFF.

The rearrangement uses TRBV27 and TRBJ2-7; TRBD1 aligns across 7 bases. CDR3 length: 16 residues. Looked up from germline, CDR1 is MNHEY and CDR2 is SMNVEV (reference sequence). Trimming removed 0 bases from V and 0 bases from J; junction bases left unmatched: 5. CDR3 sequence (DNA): TGTGCCAGCAGTTTATCGCAGGGGGATTCCTCCTACGAGCAGTACTTC. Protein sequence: CASSLSQGDSSYEQYF.

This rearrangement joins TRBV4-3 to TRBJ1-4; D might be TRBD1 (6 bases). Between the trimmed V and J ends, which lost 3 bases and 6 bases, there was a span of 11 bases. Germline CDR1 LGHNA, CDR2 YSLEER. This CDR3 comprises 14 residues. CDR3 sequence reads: CASSHRGKHEKLFF. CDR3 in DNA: TGCGCCAGCAGCCATAGGGGGAAGCATGAAAAACTGTTTTTT.

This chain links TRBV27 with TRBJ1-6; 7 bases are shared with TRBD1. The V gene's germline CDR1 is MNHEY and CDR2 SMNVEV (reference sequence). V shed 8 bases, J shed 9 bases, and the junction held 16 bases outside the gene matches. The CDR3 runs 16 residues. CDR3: CASLAWRGRSPSPLHF. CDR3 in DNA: TGTGCCAGCCTGGCGTGGAGGGGGCGCAGTCCTTCACCCCTCCACTTT.

The CDR3 is CASSLTGDTQYF. CDR3 coding DNA: TGCGCCAGCAGCCTTACAGGAGATACGCAGTATTTT. The chain employs TRBV4-1 and TRBJ2-3; a possible D gene is TRBD1 (5 bases). V gave up 4 bases and J gave up 5 bases, with 7 bases separating them. The CDR3 consists of 12 residues. CDR1 and CDR2 from the germline V gene are MGHRA and YSYEKL.

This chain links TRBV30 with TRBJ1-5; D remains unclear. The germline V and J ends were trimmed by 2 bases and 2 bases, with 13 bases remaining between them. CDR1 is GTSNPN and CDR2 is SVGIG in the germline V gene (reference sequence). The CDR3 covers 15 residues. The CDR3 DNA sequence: TGTGCCTGGAGTCTATTGGTTGGAGGCAATCAGCCCCAGCATTTT. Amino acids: CAWSLLVGGNQPQHF.

CDR3 sequence (DNA): TGCGCCAGCAGCCAAGCTTGGGAGGGAAATTCACCCCTCCACTTT. Translation: CASSQAWEGNSPLHF. This chain uses TRBV4-3 with TRBJ1-6; D is unclear. This CDR3 is 15 amino acids long. Trimming shortened V by 1 base and J by 7 bases, and 11 bases separated the two germline ends. Germline loops: CDR1 LGHNA, CDR2 YSLEER.

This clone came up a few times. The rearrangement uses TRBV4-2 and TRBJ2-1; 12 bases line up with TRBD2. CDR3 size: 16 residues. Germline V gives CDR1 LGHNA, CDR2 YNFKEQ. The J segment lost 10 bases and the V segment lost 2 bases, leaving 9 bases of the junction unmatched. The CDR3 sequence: CASSQQTSGSFGEQFF. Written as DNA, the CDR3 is TGTGCCAGCAGCCAACAGACTAGCGGGAGTTTTGGCGAGCAGTTCTTC.

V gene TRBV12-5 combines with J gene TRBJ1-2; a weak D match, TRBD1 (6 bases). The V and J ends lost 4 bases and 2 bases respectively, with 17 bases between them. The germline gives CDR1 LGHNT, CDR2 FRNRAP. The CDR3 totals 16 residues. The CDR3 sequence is CASGSGEWQGNYGYTF. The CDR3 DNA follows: TGTGCTAGTGGTTCGGGCGAGTGGCAGGGGAACTATGGCTACACCTTC.

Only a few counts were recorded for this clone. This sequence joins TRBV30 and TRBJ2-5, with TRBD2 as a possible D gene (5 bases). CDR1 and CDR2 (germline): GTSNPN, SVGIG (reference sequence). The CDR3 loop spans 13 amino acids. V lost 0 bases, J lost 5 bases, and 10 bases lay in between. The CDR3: CAWSVQPGETQYF. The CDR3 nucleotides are TGTGCCTGGAGTGTACAACCGGGGGAGACCCAGTACTTC.

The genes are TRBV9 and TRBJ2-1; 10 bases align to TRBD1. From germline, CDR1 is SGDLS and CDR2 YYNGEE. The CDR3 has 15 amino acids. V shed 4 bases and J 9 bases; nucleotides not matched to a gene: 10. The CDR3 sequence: CASSPTGTGDPEQFF. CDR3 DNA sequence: TGTGCCAGCAGCCCGACCGGGACAGGGGACCCTGAGCAGTTCTTC.

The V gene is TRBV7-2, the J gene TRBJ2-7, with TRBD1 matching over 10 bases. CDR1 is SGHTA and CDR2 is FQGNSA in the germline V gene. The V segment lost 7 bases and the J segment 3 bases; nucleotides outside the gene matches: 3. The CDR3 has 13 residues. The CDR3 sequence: CASKGTGDYEQYF. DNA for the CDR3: TGTGCCAGCAAGGGGACAGGGGACTACGAGCAGTACTTC. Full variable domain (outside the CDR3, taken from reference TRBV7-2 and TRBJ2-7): GAGVSQSPSNKVTEKGKDVELRCDPISGHTALYWYRQSLGQGLEFLIYFQGNSAPDKSGLPSDRFSAERTGGSVSTLTIQRTQQEDSAVYLCASKGTGDYEQYFGPGTRLTVT.

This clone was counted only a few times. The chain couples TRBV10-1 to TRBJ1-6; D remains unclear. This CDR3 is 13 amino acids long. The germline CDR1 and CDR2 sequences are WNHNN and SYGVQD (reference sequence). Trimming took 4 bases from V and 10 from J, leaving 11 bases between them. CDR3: CASSGSRGSPLHF. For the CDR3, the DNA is TGCGCCAGCAGTGGTAGCAGAGGGTCACCCCTCCACTTT.

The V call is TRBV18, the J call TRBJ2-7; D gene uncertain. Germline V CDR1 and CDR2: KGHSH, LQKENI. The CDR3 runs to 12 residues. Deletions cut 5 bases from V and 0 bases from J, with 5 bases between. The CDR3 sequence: CASSASSYEQYF. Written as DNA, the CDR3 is TGTGCCAGCTCAGCCAGCTCCTACGAGCAGTACTTC.

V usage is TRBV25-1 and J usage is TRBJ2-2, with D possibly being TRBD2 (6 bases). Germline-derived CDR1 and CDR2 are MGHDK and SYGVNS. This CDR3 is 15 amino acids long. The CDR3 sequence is CARGGHPAPTGELFF. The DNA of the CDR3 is TGTGCGAGGGGAGGACATCCCGCTCCCACCGGGGAGCTGTTTTTT.

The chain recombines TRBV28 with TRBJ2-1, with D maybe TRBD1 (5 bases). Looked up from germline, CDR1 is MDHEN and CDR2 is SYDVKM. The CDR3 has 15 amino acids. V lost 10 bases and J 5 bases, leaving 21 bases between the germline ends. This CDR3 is CATSLGPGFNNEQFF. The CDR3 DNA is TGTGCCACCTCATTGGGCCCAGGGTTTAACAATGAGCAGTTCTTC.

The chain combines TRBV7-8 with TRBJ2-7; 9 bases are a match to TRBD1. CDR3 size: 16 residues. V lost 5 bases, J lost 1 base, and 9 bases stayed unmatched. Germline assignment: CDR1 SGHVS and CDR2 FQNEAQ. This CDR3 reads CASSAEQGAPSYEQYF. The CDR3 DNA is TGTGCCAGCAGCGCAGAACAGGGGGCGCCGTCCTACGAGCAGTACTTC.

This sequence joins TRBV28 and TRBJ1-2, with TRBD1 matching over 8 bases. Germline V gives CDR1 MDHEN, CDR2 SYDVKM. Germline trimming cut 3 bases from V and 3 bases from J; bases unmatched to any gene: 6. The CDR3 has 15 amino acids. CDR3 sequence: CASSFQDRDYYGYTF. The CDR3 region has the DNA TGTGCCAGCAGTTTTCAGGACAGGGATTACTATGGCTACACCTTC.

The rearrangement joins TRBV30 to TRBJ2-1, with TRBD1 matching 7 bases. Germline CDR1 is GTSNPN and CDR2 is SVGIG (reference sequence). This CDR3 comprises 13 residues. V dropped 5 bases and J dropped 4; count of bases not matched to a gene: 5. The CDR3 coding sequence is TGTGCCTGGCGGTGGGACAGTTACAATGAGCAGTTCTTC. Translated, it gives CAWRWDSYNEQFF.

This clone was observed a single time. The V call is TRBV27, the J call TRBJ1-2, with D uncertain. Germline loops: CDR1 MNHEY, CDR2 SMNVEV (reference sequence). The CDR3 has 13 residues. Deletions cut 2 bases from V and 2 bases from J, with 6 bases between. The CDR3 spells CASSLTENYGYTF. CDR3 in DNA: TGTGCCAGCAGTTTAACTGAAAACTATGGCTACACCTTC.

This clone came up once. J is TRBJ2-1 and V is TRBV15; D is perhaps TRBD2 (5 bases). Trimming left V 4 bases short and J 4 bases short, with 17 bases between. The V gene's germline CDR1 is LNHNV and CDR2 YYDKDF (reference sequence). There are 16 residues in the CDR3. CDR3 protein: CATSKYPGLQYNEQFF. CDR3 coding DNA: TGTGCCACCAGCAAGTACCCAGGACTCCAGTACAATGAGCAGTTCTTC.

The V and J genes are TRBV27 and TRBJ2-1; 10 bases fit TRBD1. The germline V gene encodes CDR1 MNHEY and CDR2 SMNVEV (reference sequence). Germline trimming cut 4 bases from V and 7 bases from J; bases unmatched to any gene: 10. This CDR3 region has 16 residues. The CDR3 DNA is TGTGCCAGCAGTTGGTCGACAGGGGGCGCGGGAAATGAGCAGTTCTTC. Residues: CASSWSTGGAGNEQFF.